This T cell receptor (beta chain) was observed in a study of T cell responses to AZD1222 COVID-19 vaccine. Repertoires were generated with immunoSEQ multiplex PCR, while TCRdb's copy carries only in-frame clones and drops some. This repertoire shows approximately 150,000 clones, approximately 90% found once; its top ten account for around 1.3%. The germline V gene has CDR1 LNHDA and CDR2 SQIVND (reference sequence). The ends were cut back, 1 base at V and 1 base at J, with 5 bases in the middle. The CDR3 spans 13 residues. This clone was picked up one time. This sample comprised peripheral blood, obtained on day 0 of AZD1222 vaccination. The chain employs TRBV19 and TRBJ2-7; D call uncertain. The receptor was isolated from an adult in good health. Written as DNA, the CDR3 is TGTGCCAGTAGTATAGGTCTTTCCTACGAGCAGTACTTC. This codes for CASSIGLSYEQYF. Based on the CDR3 plus reference TRBV19 and TRBJ2-7, the full variable domain is DGGITQSPKYLFRKEGQNVTLSCEQNLNHDAMYWYRQDPGQGLRLIYYSQIVNDFQKGDIAEGYSVSREKKESFPLTVTSAQKNPTAFYLCASSIGLSYEQYFGPGTRLTVT.